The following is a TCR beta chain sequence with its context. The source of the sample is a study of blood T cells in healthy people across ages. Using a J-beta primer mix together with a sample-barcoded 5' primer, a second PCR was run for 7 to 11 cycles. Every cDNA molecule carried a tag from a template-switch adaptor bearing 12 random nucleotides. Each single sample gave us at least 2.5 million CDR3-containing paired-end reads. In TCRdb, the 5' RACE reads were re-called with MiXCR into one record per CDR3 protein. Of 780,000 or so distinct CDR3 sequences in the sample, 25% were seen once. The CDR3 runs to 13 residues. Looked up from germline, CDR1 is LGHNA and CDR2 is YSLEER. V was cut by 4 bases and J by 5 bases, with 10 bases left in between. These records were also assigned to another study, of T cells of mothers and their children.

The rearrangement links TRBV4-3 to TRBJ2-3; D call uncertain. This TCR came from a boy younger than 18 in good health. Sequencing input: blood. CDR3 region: CASSRITGDTQYF. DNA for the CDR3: TGCGCCAGCAGCCGGATAACGGGAGATACGCAGTATTTT.